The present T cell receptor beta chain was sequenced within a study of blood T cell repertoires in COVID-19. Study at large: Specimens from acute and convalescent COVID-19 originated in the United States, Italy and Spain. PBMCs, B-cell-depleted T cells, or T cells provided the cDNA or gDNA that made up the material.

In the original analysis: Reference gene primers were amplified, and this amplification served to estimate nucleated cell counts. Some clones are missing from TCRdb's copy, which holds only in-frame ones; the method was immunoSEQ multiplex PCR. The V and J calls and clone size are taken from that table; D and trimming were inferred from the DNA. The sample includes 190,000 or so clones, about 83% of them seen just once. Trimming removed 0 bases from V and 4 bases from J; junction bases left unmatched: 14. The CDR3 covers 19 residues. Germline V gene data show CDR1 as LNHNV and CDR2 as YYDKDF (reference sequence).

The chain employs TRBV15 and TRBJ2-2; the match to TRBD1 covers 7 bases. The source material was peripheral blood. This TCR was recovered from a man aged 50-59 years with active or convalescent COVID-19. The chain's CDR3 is CATSRDDLYRGRPTGELFF. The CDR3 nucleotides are TGTGCCACCAGCAGAGATGACCTTTACAGGGGCCGACCCACCGGGGAGCTGTTTTTT. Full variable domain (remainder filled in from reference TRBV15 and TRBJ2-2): DAMVIQNPRYQVTQFGKPVTLSCSQTLNHNVMYWYQQKSSQAPKLLFHYYDKDFNNEADTPDNFQSRRPNTSFCFLDIRSPGLGDTAMYLCATSRDDLYRGRPTGELFFGEGSRLTVL.